This TCR beta chain comes out of a study of post-analysis software for immune sequencing data. General observations from the study: Diversity measured as normalized Chao1 was significantly lower in multiple sclerosis patients than in controls. There were five TRBV segments more frequent in patients than controls, and TRBV5-6, TRBV5-1 and TRBV20-1 were among them.

This clonotype was seen ten or more times. What it binds is unknown. This CDR3 region has 16 residues. Unmatched junction bases numbered 12, after V lost 7 bases and J lost 4 bases. Germline CDR1 and CDR2: SGHRS and YFSETQ. Sequencing libraries made from TCR beta cDNA carried unique molecular identifiers. TCRdb reanalysed the PCR reads using MiXCR and keeps one entry per CDR3 protein. In the table there are 400,000 to 500,000 distinct CDR3 sequences, approximately 42% of which are singletons. Sample: blood. The chain uses TRBV5-1 and TRBJ2-7, with 12 bases fitting TRBD2. This clonotype was obtained from a girl aged 2 to 10 with multiple sclerosis. CDR3 in amino acids: CASRIRTSGTEYEQYF. Here the CDR3 DNA reads TGCGCCAGCCGCATTCGGACTAGCGGGACCGAATACGAGCAGTACTTC.